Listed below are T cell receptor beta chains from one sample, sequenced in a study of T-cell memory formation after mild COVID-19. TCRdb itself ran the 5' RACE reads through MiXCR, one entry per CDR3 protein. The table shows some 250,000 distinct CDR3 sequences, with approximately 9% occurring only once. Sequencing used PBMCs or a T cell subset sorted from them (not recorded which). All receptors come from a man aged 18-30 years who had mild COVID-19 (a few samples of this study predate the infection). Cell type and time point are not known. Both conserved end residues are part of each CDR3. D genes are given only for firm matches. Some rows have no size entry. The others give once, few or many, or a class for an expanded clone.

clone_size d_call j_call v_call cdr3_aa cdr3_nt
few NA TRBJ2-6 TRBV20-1 CSARDRRGSGANVLTF TGCAGTGCTAGAGATCGGCGGGGCTCTGGGGCCAACGTCCTGACTTTC
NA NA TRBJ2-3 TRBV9 CASSVAPVRLHTQYF TGTGCCAGCAGCGTAGCCCCCGTCCGTCTCCATACGCAGTATTTT
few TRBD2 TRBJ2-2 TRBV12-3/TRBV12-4 CASSLFSGGPNTGELFF TGTGCCAGCAGTTTGTTTAGCGGGGGCCCGAACACCGGGGAGCTGTTTTTT
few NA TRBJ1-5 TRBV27 CASSLRGGAGNQPQHF TGTGCCAGCAGTTTACGGGGGGGCGCCGGCAATCAGCCCCAGCATTTT
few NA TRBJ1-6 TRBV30 CAWGRGALHF TGTGCCTGGGGCCGGGGGGCCCTCCACTTT
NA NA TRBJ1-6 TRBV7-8 CASSSLEGWGSSPLHF TGTGCCAGCAGCTCACTGGAGGGCTGGGGGAGCTCACCCCTCCACTTT
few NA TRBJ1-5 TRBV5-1 CASSTGAANQPQHF TGCGCCAGCAGTACGGGGGCGGCCAACCAGCCCCAGCATTTT
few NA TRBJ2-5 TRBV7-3 CASSANMETQYF TGTGCCAGCAGCGCGAATATGGAGACCCAGTACTTC
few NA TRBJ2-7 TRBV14 CASSQGLGVGEQYF TGTGCCAGCAGCCAAGGTCTGGGGGTAGGCGAGCAGTACTTC
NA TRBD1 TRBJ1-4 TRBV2 CASSGTGGASEKLFF TGTGCCAGCAGTGGGACAGGGGGCGCGAGTGAAAAACTGTTTTTT
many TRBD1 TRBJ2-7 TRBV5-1 CASSLDRGQYF TGCGCCAGCAGCTTGGACAGGGGACAGTACTTC
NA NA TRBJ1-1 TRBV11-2 CASAGNTEAFF TGTGCCAGCGCAGGGAACACTGAAGCTTTCTTT
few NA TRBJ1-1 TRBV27 CASRDLRQEAFF TGTGCCAGCAGAGATTTGAGACAGGAAGCTTTCTTT
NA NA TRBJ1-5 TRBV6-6 CASSYQRDNQPQHF TGTGCCAGCAGTTACCAGAGGGACAATCAGCCCCAGCATTTT
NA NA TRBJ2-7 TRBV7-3 CASSLTGEGEQYF TGTGCCAGCAGCTTAACAGGGGAAGGCGAGCAGTACTTC
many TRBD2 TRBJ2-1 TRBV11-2 CASSPRTSGSTEQFF TGTGCCAGCAGCCCCCGGACTAGCGGTTCTACTGAGCAGTTCTTC
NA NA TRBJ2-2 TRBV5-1 CASSRDAGGGTGELFF TGCGCCAGCAGCCGGGACGCCGGTGGTGGCACCGGGGAGCTGTTTTTT
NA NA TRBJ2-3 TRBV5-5 CASSQGRIFTDTQYF TGTGCCAGCAGCCAGGGACGGATCTTCACAGATACGCAGTATTTT
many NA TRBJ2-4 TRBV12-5 CASGSPTLAKNIQYF TGTGCTAGTGGTTCCCCTACCCTAGCCAAAAACATTCAGTACTTC
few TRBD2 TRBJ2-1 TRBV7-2 CASSFSGGQYNEQFF TGTGCCAGCAGTTTTAGCGGGGGGCAGTACAATGAGCAGTTCTTC
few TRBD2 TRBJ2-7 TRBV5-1 CASSGKLAGGRREQYF TGCGCCAGCAGCGGGAAATTAGCGGGGGGGCGTCGGGAGCAGTACTTC
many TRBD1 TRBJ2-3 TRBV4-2 CASSQRPGQFIDTQYF TGTGCCAGCAGCCAGAGACCGGGACAGTTCATAGATACGCAGTATTTT
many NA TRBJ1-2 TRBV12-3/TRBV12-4 CASSRESGGYTF TGTGCCAGCAGCCGCGAGTCGGGTGGCTACACCTTC
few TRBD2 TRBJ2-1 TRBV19 CATLGLAGGSSYNEQFF TGTGCCACCCTTGGACTAGCGGGGGGGAGCTCCTACAATGAGCAGTTCTTC
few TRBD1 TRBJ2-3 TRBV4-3 CASSQGGQGTDTQYF TGCGCCAGCAGCCAAGGGGGACAGGGCACAGATACGCAGTATTTT
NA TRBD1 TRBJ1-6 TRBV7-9 CASSPTGGNSPLHF TGTGCCAGCAGCCCGACAGGGGGAAATTCACCCCTCCACTTT
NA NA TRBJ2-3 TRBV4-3 CASSQDLRLGALDTQYF TGCGCCAGCAGCCAAGATCTCCGGTTGGGGGCCTTAGATACGCAGTATTTT
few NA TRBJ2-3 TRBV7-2 CASSLRYDFPNTDTQYF TGTGCCAGCAGCTTACGATATGACTTTCCAAACACAGATACGCAGTATTTT
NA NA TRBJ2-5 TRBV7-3 CASSLTFGETQYF TGTGCCAGCAGCTTAACGTTCGGAGAGACCCAGTACTTC
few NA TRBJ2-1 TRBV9 CASSPQYVDYVKGDNEQFF TGTGCCAGCAGCCCTCAATACGTGGACTACGTCAAGGGGGACAATGAGCAGTTCTTC
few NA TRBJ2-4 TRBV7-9 CASSLARPGQIFTKNIQYF TGTGCCAGCAGCTTAGCGCGGCCAGGGCAGATATTCACCAAAAACATTCAGTACTTC
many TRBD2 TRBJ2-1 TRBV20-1 CSARGLAGDSYNEQFF TGCAGTGCTAGAGGACTAGCGGGGGACTCCTACAATGAGCAGTTCTTC
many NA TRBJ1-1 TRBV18 CASSQGLNTEAFF TGTGCCAGCTCACAGGGTTTGAACACTGAAGCTTTCTTT
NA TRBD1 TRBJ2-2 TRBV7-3 CASSSGTGFTGELFF TGTGCCAGCAGCTCCGGGACAGGGTTCACCGGGGAGCTGTTTTTT
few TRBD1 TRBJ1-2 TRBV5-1 CASSPLGTGGDGYTF TGCGCCAGCAGCCCACTAGGGACAGGGGGCGATGGCTACACCTTC
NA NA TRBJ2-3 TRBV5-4 CASEPLPGSTDTQYF TGTGCCAGCGAGCCTTTACCGGGGAGCACAGATACGCAGTATTTT
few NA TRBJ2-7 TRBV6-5 CASSPLDGAYEQYF TGTGCCAGCAGCCCCTTGGACGGCGCCTACGAGCAGTACTTC
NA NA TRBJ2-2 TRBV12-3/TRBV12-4 CASSFPRRSPWTGELFF TGTGCCAGCAGTTTCCCGCGTCGTTCTCCGTGGACCGGGGAGCTGTTTTTT
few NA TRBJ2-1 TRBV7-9 CASSLGQGLNNEQFF TGTGCCAGCAGCTTAGGGCAGGGCCTCAACAATGAGCAGTTCTTC